The rows below give T cell receptor beta chains drawn from one sample of a study of T cells in Graves' hyperthyroidism and ophthalmopathy. TCRdb processed the multiplex PCR reads anew with MiXCR; each CDR3 protein has one entry. This table holds around 560,000 distinct CDR3 sequences, around 17% found once. Sequencing input: blood. The source of these receptors is a woman aged 18 to 35 with Graves' hyperthyroidism. Both conserved end residues are part of each CDR3. The D gene is left open where the match is weak. For some rows the clone size is stated as once, few or many, or as a class when expanded; others skip it.

TRBV27	.	many	TRBJ1-4	TGTGCCAGCAGAAATACGGGACCGCTAAATGAAAAACTGTTTTTT	CASRNTGPLNEKLFF
TRBV7-2	TRBD1	few	TRBJ1-4	TGTGCCAGCAGCTCCGACAGGGGCCATGAAAAACTGTTTTTT	CASSSDRGHEKLFF
TRBV20-1	.	.	TRBJ1-4	TGCAGTGCTACGACAGCGTATAATGAAAAACTGTTTTTT	CSATTAYNEKLFF
TRBV7-2	.	many	TRBJ1-1	TGTGCCAGTATTAAGGGGGGGTCCACTGAAGCTTTCTTT	CASIKGGSTEAFF
TRBV20-1	TRBD1	many	TRBJ1-1	TGCAGTGCTAGAGCCTTACAGGGGGGGGACACTGAAGCTTTCTTT	CSARALQGGDTEAFF
TRBV29-1	.	few	TRBJ1-4	TGCAGCGTGTCCCTAAGAAGGGCTGAAAAACTGTTTTTT	CSVSLRRAEKLFF
TRBV18	.	many	TRBJ2-2	TGTGCCAGCTCGCTGGACGTGAACACCGGGGAGCTGTTTTTT	CASSLDVNTGELFF
TRBV20-1	.	few	TRBJ2-3	TGCAGTGCTAGAGATGAAGGACAAGGCCTTCTCGTGGTCACAGATACGCAGTATTTT	CSARDEGQGLLVVTDTQYF
TRBV5-8	TRBD2	.	TRBJ2-1	TGTGCCAGCAGCCAAACGGGACTAGCTCGGAATGAGCAGTTCTTC	CASSQTGLARNEQFF
TRBV6-2/TRBV6-3	.	many	TRBJ1-1	TGTGCCAGCAGTTACCCCCCGGAGAACACTGAAGCTTTCTTT	CASSYPPENTEAFF
TRBV28	.	many	TRBJ1-1	TGTGCCAGCAGTTTGAGTAACACGAACACTGAAGCTTTCTTT	CASSLSNTNTEAFF
TRBV18	TRBD1	few	TRBJ2-3	TGTGCCAGCTCACCAAACAGGGGACCAGATACGCAGTATTTT	CASSPNRGPDTQYF
TRBV11-3	.	many	TRBJ1-6	TGTGCCAGCAGCTTAGGACAGCCTAATTCACCCCTCCACTTT	CASSLGQPNSPLHF
TRBV3-1	.	.	TRBJ2-3	TGTGCCAGCAGCCAAGATCTGGGGGGACCGCAGTATTTT	CASSQDLGGPQYF
TRBV27	.	many	TRBJ1-3	TGTGCCAGCAGACCCACAGGGACCTCTGGAAACACCATATATTTT	CASRPTGTSGNTIYF
TRBV12-3/TRBV12-4	.	many	TRBJ2-7	TGTGCCAGCAGTTTCGGTGGGCTACCCTACGAGCAGTACTTC	CASSFGGLPYEQYF
TRBV20-1	TRBD1	many	TRBJ2-3	TGCAGTGCTGTTGACAGGGGCACAGATACGCAGTATTTT	CSAVDRGTDTQYF
TRBV28	.	few	TRBJ1-2	TGTGCCAGCAGTTCTGGGGCGGCAGCCAACTATGGCTACACCTTC	CASSSGAAANYGYTF
TRBV28	.	many	TRBJ2-7	TGTGCCAGCAGCTACACATATTCCTACGAGCAGTACTTC	CASSYTYSYEQYF
TRBV20-1	TRBD2	many	TRBJ2-7	TGCAGTGCTGGAGGACTAGCGGATTACGAGCAGTACTTC	CSAGGLADYEQYF
TRBV2	TRBD1	many	TRBJ1-6	TGTGCCACTTCACGGGACAGGGGTTCACCCCTCCACTTT	CATSRDRGSPLHF
TRBV13	TRBD2	many	TRBJ2-3	TGTGCCAGCAGCCCACTTGCGGGGGGTCATGTGAGGACAGATACGCAGTATTTT	CASSPLAGGHVRTDTQYF